Described below is a single T cell receptor (beta chain) sequence and its context. TCRdb's table, derived via immunoSEQ multiplex PCR, lists solely in-frame clones and lacks some. This table has some 220,000 clones, approximately 80% appearing once. The data derive from a study of blood T cell repertoires in COVID-19. This CDR3 is 14 amino acids long. CDR1 is SEHNR and CDR2 is FQNEAQ in the germline V gene (reference sequence). V dropped 6 bases and J dropped 10 bases, with 21 bases sitting between them. V gene TRBV7-9 combines with J gene TRBJ1-1; D call uncertain. The sequence was obtained from a woman aged 55 to 70 with active or convalescent COVID-19. Input material: peripheral blood. The CDR3 reads CASSYGLTGVRAFF. Here the CDR3 DNA reads TGTGCCAGCAGTTATGGACTAACCGGCGTCCGAGCTTTCTTT.